This TCR beta chain was sequenced during a study of cytomegalovirus exposure and HLA in healthy donors. Whole-study results and caveats: According to the study, roughly 180 TCR beta chains were cytomegalovirus-associated.

Trimming pared 7 bases from V and 2 bases from J, leaving 15 bases between. Germline CDR1 LNHDA, CDR2 SQIVND (reference sequence). The CDR3 is 15 residues long. The PCR was carried out with 60 Vbeta primers and 13 Jbeta primers. Method: immunoSEQ multiplex PCR; TCRdb's copy keeps in-frame clones and lacks some. This sample has about 160,000 clones, with around 60% found just once. As concerns this clone: What it recognizes is unknown.

This receptor was obtained from a woman in her fifties or sixties in good health and CMV-seropositive. The chain employs TRBV19 and TRBJ1-5, with D unresolved. The sequencing sample was made of PBMCs. CDR3 loop: CASKQFSEGNQPQHF. The CDR3 nucleotides read TGTGCCAGTAAGCAGTTCTCGGAGGGCAATCAGCCCCAGCATTTT.